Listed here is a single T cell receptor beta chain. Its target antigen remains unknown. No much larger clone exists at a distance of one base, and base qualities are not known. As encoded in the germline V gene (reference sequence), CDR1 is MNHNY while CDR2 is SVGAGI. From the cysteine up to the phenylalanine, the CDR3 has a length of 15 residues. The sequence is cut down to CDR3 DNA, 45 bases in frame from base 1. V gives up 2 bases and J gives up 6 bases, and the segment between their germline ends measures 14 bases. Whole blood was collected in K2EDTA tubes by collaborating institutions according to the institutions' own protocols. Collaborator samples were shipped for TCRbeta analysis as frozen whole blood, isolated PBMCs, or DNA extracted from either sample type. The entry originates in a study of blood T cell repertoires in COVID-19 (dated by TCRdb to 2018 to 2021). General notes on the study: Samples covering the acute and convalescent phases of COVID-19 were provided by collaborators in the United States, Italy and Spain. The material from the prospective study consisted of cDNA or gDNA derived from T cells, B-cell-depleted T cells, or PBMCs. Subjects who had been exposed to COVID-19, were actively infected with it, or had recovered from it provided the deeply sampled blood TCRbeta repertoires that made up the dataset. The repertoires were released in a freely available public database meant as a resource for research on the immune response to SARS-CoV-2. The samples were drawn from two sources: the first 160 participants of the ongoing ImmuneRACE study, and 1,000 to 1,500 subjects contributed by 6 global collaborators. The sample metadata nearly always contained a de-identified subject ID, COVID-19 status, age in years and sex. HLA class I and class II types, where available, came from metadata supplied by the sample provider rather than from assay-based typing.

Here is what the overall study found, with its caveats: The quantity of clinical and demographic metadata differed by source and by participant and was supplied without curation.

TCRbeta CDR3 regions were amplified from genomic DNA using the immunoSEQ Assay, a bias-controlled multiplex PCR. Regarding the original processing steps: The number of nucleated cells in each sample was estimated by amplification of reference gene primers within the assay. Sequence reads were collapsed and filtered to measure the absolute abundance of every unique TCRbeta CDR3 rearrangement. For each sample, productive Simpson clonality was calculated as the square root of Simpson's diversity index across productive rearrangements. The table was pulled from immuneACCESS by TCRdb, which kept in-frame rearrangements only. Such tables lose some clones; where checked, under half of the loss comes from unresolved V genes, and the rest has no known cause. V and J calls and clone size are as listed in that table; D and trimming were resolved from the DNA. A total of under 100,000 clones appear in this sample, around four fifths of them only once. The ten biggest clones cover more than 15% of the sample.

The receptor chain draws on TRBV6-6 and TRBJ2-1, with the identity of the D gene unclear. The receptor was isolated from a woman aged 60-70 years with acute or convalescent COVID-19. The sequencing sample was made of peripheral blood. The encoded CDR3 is CASSYQGRMGNEQFF. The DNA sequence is TGTGCCAGCAGTTACCAAGGCAGGATGGGCAATGAGCAGTTCTTC.